The clone carrying this TCR beta chain was detected a few times. What it recognizes is unknown. A CD8+CD4-CCR7+CD45RA+ phenotype served as the sorting definition for naive CD8 T cells. The data were taken from a study of molecular identifiers for immune sequencing clone quantification. Previously published methods and listed TCR primers were used for the bulk TCR libraries. Using its own MiXCR run on the PCR reads, TCRdb lists one record per CDR3 protein. Of about half a million distinct CDR3 sequences in the sample, about 21% were seen once. Whole-study findings and limits: Clones with over 20 RNA copies captured over 98% of effector molecules but under 1% of naive ones. Among about a million naive cells, spiked Jurkat TCR RNA from a single cell was reportedly detectable.

Source material: naive CD8+ T cells from blood, with Jurkat cell RNA spiked in. Subset denoted: FACS-sorted CD8+CD4-CCR7+CD45RA+ naive T cells. This clonotype originated in a human donor in good health. Some libraries in this study had Jurkat cell RNA spiked in.

The CDR3 is CSALPPGQFHNSPLHF. The DNA of the CDR3 is TGCAGTGCTCTCCCTCCCGGACAGTTCCATAATTCACCCCTCCACTTT. The chain recombines TRBV20-1 with TRBJ1-6; D possibly corresponds to TRBD1 (6 bases). The CDR3 totals 16 residues. Germline CDR1 and CDR2: DFQATT and SNEGSKA (reference sequence). The V and J ends lost 5 bases and 5 bases respectively, with 19 bases between them.